Given below is one T cell receptor beta chain in context. The antigen this receptor binds is unknown. No clone much larger than this one lies a single base away; base qualities are absent. The protocol used for the library was the immunoSEQ multiplex PCR assay. For the multiplex PCR, a mixture combining 60 forward primers for TCR Vbeta segments and 13 reverse primers for TCR Jbeta segments was used. Amplification of the CDR3 region of rearranged TCR beta genes was performed with a multiplex PCR assay on genomic DNA. Amplified TCR beta libraries were sequenced as 87-base-pair reads on the Illumina HiSeq System. From the authors' description of their analysis: A later analysis counted approximately 74 million unique TCR beta chains across the 550 to 800 repertoires, and some 11 million of these chains were shared by at least two donors. Raw reads were error-corrected and collapsed into unique sequences by a nearest-neighbor algorithm in which closely related sequences were merged to remove PCR and sequencing errors. To assign V, D and J gene segments, CDR3 sequences were aligned to IMGT reference sequences. For a sequence to be retained, a match of at least six nucleotides to both a V gene segment and a J gene segment was required. Rearrangements were called productive when the CDR3 lacked stop codons and stayed in frame with V and J; all others were non-productive. Following IMGT convention, CDR3 was defined as the stretch from the second conserved V-encoded cysteine to the conserved J-encoded phenylalanine. Sequences without an unambiguous match to a single V gene segment were excluded from the earlier analysis of approximately 560 of the donors. In an earlier analysis of approximately 590 of the donors, a V segment was called functional when productive rearrangements were above 56.7%, and segregating when the standard deviation between donors exceeded 5%. A statistical classification framework was built for diagnosing cytomegalovirus status from the catalog of TCR beta chain sequences. In a later analysis, V and J genes were assigned by comparing TCR nucleotide sequences against IMGT/GENE-DB human TR gene sequences. In a later analysis, CDR3 sequences and most-parsimonious VDJ recombination scenarios were assigned using the TCRdist pipeline. In a later analysis, every TCR beta chain was defined by the combination of its CDR3 amino acid sequence and its V-gene family, and reads without a unique V-gene family were dropped. In a later analysis, around 650 highly shared, low-generation-probability nucleotide sequences were removed to address suspected cross-contamination and a sequencing artifact. For each public chain, a later analysis derived a clonal expansion index from normalized ranks of inferred template counts within each repertoire. A later analysis computed generation probabilities with a VDJ recombination model fitted to out-of-frame rearrangements, and checked the results against IGoR. A later analysis scored TCR-TCR, TCR-HLA and TCR-CMV co-occurrence with hypergeometric tests, applying a repertoire-size bias correction to TCR pairs. In a later analysis, false discovery rates were estimated by permuting HLA or CMV assignments 20 times. In a later analysis, co-occurring TCRs were grouped using DBSCAN, and TCRdist sequence similarity was added for clustering within HLA-allele-positive subsets. For co-occurrence clustering, repertoires with fewer than 30,000 or more than 120,000 public chains were excluded, along with several repertoires with anomalous nucleotide sharing. Not all clones reach the TCRdb copy of this immuneACCESS table, which keeps in-frame sequences only. Checked studies attribute under half of the gap to unresolved V genes and leave the rest unexplained. The V and J calls and clone size are taken from that table; D and trimming were inferred from the DNA. The table for this sample lists about 200,000 clones; about 80% of them were counted only once. The ten largest clones take up roughly 3% of the sample.

These data come from a study of cytomegalovirus exposure and HLA in healthy donors (dated 2017 in TCRdb). About the full investigation: According to an earlier analysis of a few hundred of the donors, about 170 million T cells yielded 117 million unique TCR beta sequences and approximately 300 Gb of sequence data. Around 320 gigabases of sequencing data and approximately 84 million unique TCR sequences were included in an early release covering under 650 HLA-typed donors. Among the roughly 410 genotyped donors, more than 70% belonged to the genetic ancestry cluster associated with self-reported Caucasian donors. The study aimed to test whether cataloging public T cell receptors could reveal signatures of past pathogen exposure. Using immunosequencing, the study profiled T cell repertoires from some 670 subjects and related those repertoires to cytomegalovirus serostatus. Along with the roughly 710-subject first cohort, a separate validation cohort of over a hundred different subjects was used. The study combined high-throughput TCR immunosequencing, statistical association of individual TCRs with disease status, and machine learning to predict cytomegalovirus infection status. In a later analysis, previously published TCR beta repertoires from several hundred donors were re-analyzed and high-resolution HLA genotyping was added so that TCR occurrence patterns could be studied. The later analysis used no new phenotypic data to find candidate immune exposures, relying instead on TCR beta sequences and their occurrence across donors. To decide whether each TCR beta V gene segment behaved as functional or pseudogenic, an earlier analysis of approximately 590 of the donors relied on high-throughput TCR beta sequencing. Alongside the repertoire data, information on donor age, sex, ethnicity and CMV serostatus was compiled. In a later genetic analysis, genome-wide SNP genotypes for about three fifths of the roughly 670 donors were used, and that subset was treated as a discovery cohort. Every discovery cohort repertoire had been produced on one sequencing platform. Class I and class II HLA loci were covered by the typing at four-digit resolution. Typing coverage differed by locus: A, B, C, DRB1 and DQB1 were typed in about 629-640 donors, DQA1 in about 500, DPA1 in approximately 610, and DPB1 in 400 to 490. Several DR-DQ haplotypes were treated as single units for association and clustering because of strong linkage in the cohort. On average, 235,054 unique TCR beta nucleotide sequences were sequenced per donor among 398 genotyped donors of the cohort, with 15% to 20% of those sequences being non-productive. The paper's findings and limits, for the study overall: The only immune exposure information available for the cohort was CMV serostatus. A later analysis found that TCR association rates varied across HLA loci, with DRB1 alleles showing the most associated TCRs and HLA-C alleles the fewest. Correlated functional status among segregating V segments might reflect linkage disequilibrium, but an unknown experimental factor could not be ruled out. Because HLA typing was missing for some donors at each locus, association tests included only the typed subset. A later analysis found that most CMV-associated TCR beta chains appeared HLA-restricted, with HLA associations seemingly driven largely by CMV exposure. In a later analysis, HLA-associated TCR beta chains were found to be more clonally expanded and to have lower generation probabilities than equally common non-associated chains. The earlier analysis of 587 of the donors excluded some 15 rarely observed V segments, including chromosome 9 orphons, because counts were too low. A later genetic analysis associated a missense DCLRE1C variant with V-gene and J-gene trimming of TCR beta chains, and an independent cohort replicated the association. Several of the top co-occurrence clusters appeared to be linked to parvovirus B19, influenza, CMV and Epstein-Barr virus, according to a later analysis. The study listed 164 TCR beta chains as associated with cytomegalovirus. In vitro tests confirmed that a few of the cytomegalovirus-associated TCR beta chains recognize cytomegalovirus antigens. An earlier analysis of approximately 530 of the donors showed that most TCR beta V segments appeared in productive rearrangements either about 90% or about 30% of the time, which broadly matched IMGT annotations. The cohort was sequenced for TCR beta chains only, and without alpha or paired-chain data the features that could be detected were limited. A further reported finding was that TCR beta sequences accurately predicted the HLA-A and HLA-B alleles for most subjects in the first cohort. Compared with the roughly 720-donor mean, donors in an Asian-associated ancestry cluster had fewer N-insertions in productive TCRs, according to a later genetic analysis. Cytomegalovirus status was reported to be diagnosed by the classifier with high specificity and sensitivity in both the original and validation cohorts. In a later analysis, over 15,000 TCR beta sequences were associated with specific HLA alleles at a false discovery rate of 0.05. A group of highly shared sequence variants was considered likely to be a technical artifact of the sequencing pipeline. Because the 87-base-pair reads could not distinguish some IMGT-functional V segments, including TRBV6-2 and TRBV6-3, those segments were excluded. The authors suggested that the approach could potentially be generalized to other disease states and immunological phenotypes. While some public TCRs were present in many individuals, most TCR sequences turned up only very rarely across donors. Assigning TCR associations to individual alleles was difficult when HLA alleles, especially DR and DQ, strongly co-occurred. Sequencing depth was assumed to be roughly uniform across donors in the presence/absence analyses, though that assumption may not hold.

CDR3 length: 14 amino acids, cysteine to phenylalanine. CDR3 DNA is the only sequence kept; it has 42 bases, read in frame from the first base. Trimming at the junction amounts to 3 bases on V and 3 bases on J, and the germline ends lie 11 bases apart. CDR1 and CDR2, per the germline V gene, are SGHNT and YENEEA. The cohort comprised more than 550 healthy bone marrow donors. All cohort members were sampled while nominally healthy, although unrecorded immune exposures were likely present. The donor tested CMV seronegative, placing the donor among the 352 seronegative members of the cohort. A peripheral blood sample was collected from each donor, and TCR beta sequencing was performed on peripheral blood mononuclear cells. The Qiagen DNeasy Blood Extraction Kit was used to extract genomic DNA from the blood cell samples.

The rearrangement joined TRBV11-3 to TRBJ1-2; the D segment could be TRBD1, given 6 matching bases. This TCR derives from a woman aged 25 to 39 in good health and CMV-seronegative. The sequenced sample was PBMCs. The CDR3 sequence is CASSFTGKYYGYTF. The DNA reads TGTGCCAGCAGCTTTACAGGGAAGTACTATGGCTACACCTTC.